A selection of T cell receptor beta chains follows, all from one sample in a study of vaccination and CD4 T cells after COVID-19. TCRdb re-derived calls from the PCR reads in MiXCR, one entry per CDR3 protein. The repertoire has 21,000 or so distinct CDR3 sequences, roughly 53% of them found once; the top ten carry around 1.1%. The source material was CD4+ T cells from blood, sampled before SARS-CoV-2 vaccination. Receptors originate from a human donor who had recovered from COVID-19. Each CDR3 is given with its conserved first and last residue. A D gene is named only where the DNA matches it firmly. Clone sizes are given selectively: once, few, many, or a class where the clone is expanded.

DNA	CDR3	D	V	J	length	size
TGCAGTGCTAGAGATGAAAACGGAGGGAGGACGCAGTATTTT	CSARDENGGRTQYF	-	TRBV20-1	TRBJ2-3	14	-
TGTGCCAGCAGCTTAGGGGCCGGTCGGGATGAGCAGTTCTTC	CASSLGAGRDEQFF	-	TRBV7-3	TRBJ2-1	14	-
TGTGCCAGCAGTGAATGGGCGGGTAGCTCCTACGAGCAGTACTTC	CASSEWAGSSYEQYF	-	TRBV6-1	TRBJ2-7	15	-
TGTGCCAGCAGCTTAGCGGTCAGGTCCCCCCCAGATACGCAGTATTTT	CASSLAVRSPPDTQYF	-	TRBV7-6	TRBJ2-3	16	-
TGCAGTGCCTACAGGGTTAACTATGGCTACACCTTC	CSAYRVNYGYTF	-	TRBV20-1	TRBJ1-2	12	-
TGCAGTGCTAGAAAACAGGGGCTGTGGACTGAAGCTTTCTTT	CSARKQGLWTEAFF	TRBD1	TRBV20-1	TRBJ1-1	14	-
TGCGCCAGCAGCATTGATGGGGGCTACGAGCAGTACTTC	CASSIDGGYEQYF	-	TRBV5-1	TRBJ2-7	13	-
TGTGCCAGCAGTTTAACTCAAGCTAACTATGGCTACACCTTC	CASSLTQANYGYTF	-	TRBV28	TRBJ1-2	14	few
TGTGCCAGCAGCCCCCCCGGACTGAACAATGAGCAGTTCTTC	CASSPPGLNNEQFF	-	TRBV7-3	TRBJ2-1	14	-
TGTGCCAGCAGCTACATCACCGGGGAGCTGTTTTTT	CASSYITGELFF	-	TRBV7-6	TRBJ2-2	12	few
TGTGCCAGCAGTCCTGACGGGACAGCCTATAATTCACCCCTCCACTTT	CASSPDGTAYNSPLHF	TRBD1	TRBV7-2	TRBJ1-6	16	-
TGCAGTGAAAGGTCCCCGAACACTGAAGCTTTCTTT	CSERSPNTEAFF	-	TRBV20-1	TRBJ1-1	12	few
TGTGCCAGCAGCTTCCCCGCCGAGACCCAGTACTTC	CASSFPAETQYF	-	TRBV7-9	TRBJ2-5	12	-
TGTGCCAGCTCACCCAGCAGCGAGAACTATGGCTACACCTTC	CASSPSSENYGYTF	-	TRBV18	TRBJ1-2	14	few
TGTGCCAGCAGCTTTTCCCAGGGCTCCTACGAGCAGTACTTC	CASSFSQGSYEQYF	-	TRBV7-9	TRBJ2-7	14	once
TGCAGTGCCAGGGGTAGCGGGAGAGATTGGAACACCGGGGAGCTGTTTTTT	CSARGSGRDWNTGELFF	TRBD2	TRBV20-1	TRBJ2-2	17	-
TGTGCCAGCAGCCCCTATTACGCCGGACAGGGTCGGGAGCAGTACTTC	CASSPYYAGQGREQYF	TRBD1	TRBV11-2	TRBJ2-7	16	-
TGTGCCAGTAGTATCGGGGGGGCCGACCAAGAGACCCAGTACTTC	CASSIGGADQETQYF	TRBD2	TRBV19	TRBJ2-5	15	-
TGCAGTGCTAGGGAACAGGGATATAATTCACCCCTCCACTTT	CSAREQGYNSPLHF	-	TRBV20-1	TRBJ1-6	14	-
TGTGCCTGGAGTGGACCGGGGGGATTACTTTCCCCCTTTCAACTAGACGAGCAGTACTTC	CAWSGPGGLLSPFQLDEQYF	TRBD2	TRBV30	TRBJ2-7	20	-
TGTGCCAGCAGTTACAGACAGCTCAATCAGCCCCAGCATTTT	CASSYRQLNQPQHF	-	TRBV6-2/TRBV6-3	TRBJ1-5	14	few
TGTGCCAGCAGTGTGCTAGCGCCCAGCACGGATACGCAGTATTTT	CASSVLAPSTDTQYF	-	TRBV6-1	TRBJ2-3	15	-
TGTGCCAGCGGGGCTCGTACTAATGAAAAACTGTTTTTT	CASGARTNEKLFF	-	TRBV28	TRBJ1-4	13	-
TGTGCCAGCAGGGTCCGGGACAGGGGAAAGGACTACGAGCAGTACTTC	CASRVRDRGKDYEQYF	TRBD1	TRBV6-1	TRBJ2-7	16	once
TGTGCCAGCAGTAATTCCAGGGGCGCCTACGAGCAGTACTTC	CASSNSRGAYEQYF	-	TRBV27	TRBJ2-7	14	-
TGTGCCAGCAGTTTCCGGCGGGCCACGGTTGGGGCCAAAAACATTCAGTACTTC	CASSFRRATVGAKNIQYF	-	TRBV27	TRBJ2-4	18	-
TGTGCCAGTAGTGCCGCTCCTAGCGGGGATACAGATACGCAGTATTTT	CASSAAPSGDTDTQYF	TRBD2	TRBV19	TRBJ2-3	16	-
TGCAGTGCTAGCGGGCGGTTTTCCTACGAGCAGTACTTC	CSASGRFSYEQYF	-	TRBV20-1	TRBJ2-7	13	-
TGTGCCAGCAGGGAACAGGGAGGGCTTTTTGGCTACACCTTC	CASREQGGLFGYTF	-	TRBV6-1	TRBJ1-2	14	-
TGTGCCAGCCGTATGACAGATACGCAGTATTTT	CASRMTDTQYF	-	TRBV7-9	TRBJ2-3	11	-
TGCAGTGCCCCGGACAGTCTAAATTCACCCCTCCACTTT	CSAPDSLNSPLHF	-	TRBV20-1	TRBJ1-6	13	-
TGCAGTGCTAGAGATCCGGGGCTAGCGGGAGGGTGGGAGACCCAGTACTTC	CSARDPGLAGGWETQYF	TRBD2	TRBV20-1	TRBJ2-5	17	-
TGTGCCAGCAGCCGACTAGCGGGAGGAAAGGAGCTGTTTTTT	CASSRLAGGKELFF	TRBD2	TRBV6-1	TRBJ2-2	14	-
TGTGCCAGTAGTCTTGACAGAGACGCCTATGGCTACACCTTC	CASSLDRDAYGYTF	-	TRBV19	TRBJ1-2	14	-
TGCGCCAGCAGTACCGGACTAGCGGGAGGGGAGACCCAGTACTTC	CASSTGLAGGETQYF	TRBD2	TRBV5-1	TRBJ2-5	15	-
TGTGCCAGTAGTACCGGGGGTTATGGGGCAGATACGCAGTATTTT	CASSTGGYGADTQYF	-	TRBV19	TRBJ2-3	15	-
TGTGCCAGCAGCCAAGATAGTCTAGTCGGGTACAATGAGCAGTTCTTC	CASSQDSLVGYNEQFF	-	TRBV4-2	TRBJ2-1	16	-
TGTGCCAGTAGCTTTGCAGGGAATCAGCCCCAGCATTTT	CASSFAGNQPQHF	-	TRBV19	TRBJ1-5	13	-
TGTGCCAGCAGTGCCGCCTACCTAGCGGAGGCAGATACGCAGTATTTT	CASSAAYLAEADTQYF	TRBD2	TRBV6-1	TRBJ2-3	16	-
TGTGCCAGCAGACCCGGGCTTCAGGGGGAGACCCAGTACTTC	CASRPGLQGETQYF	-	TRBV7-2	TRBJ2-5	14	few
TGTGCCAGCTCACCAAATTTAGACACCGGGGAGCTGTTTTTT	CASSPNLDTGELFF	-	TRBV18	TRBJ2-2	14	once
TGTGCCAGCAGTCGGGCATTCTCAGGAGGGACCCAGTACTTC	CASSRAFSGGTQYF	-	TRBV12-3/TRBV12-4	TRBJ2-5	14	-
TGTGCCACCCACCCAGGGAGGGGCTTTAGCAATCAGCCCCAGCATTTT	CATHPGRGFSNQPQHF	-	TRBV24-1	TRBJ1-5	16	few
TGTGCCAGCAGCAGGCGTAGACCCGGCTCTGGGGCCAACGTCCTGACTTTC	CASSRRRPGSGANVLTF	-	TRBV21-1	TRBJ2-6	17	few
TGCAGTGCTCCCGAATACGCGGATTACACTGAAGCTTTCTTT	CSAPEYADYTEAFF	-	TRBV20-1	TRBJ1-1	14	few
TGTGCCAGCAGCGTCCCGGCGGGAGGATACGAGCAGTACTTC	CASSVPAGGYEQYF	TRBD2	TRBV7-8	TRBJ2-7	14	-
TGTGCCAGCAGCCCCCGAGGGGGCAATCAGCCCCAGCATTTT	CASSPRGGNQPQHF	-	TRBV7-6	TRBJ1-5	14	few
TGTGCCAGCAGCTACCAAGACAGGGGAGGGCAGCCCCAGCATTTT	CASSYQDRGGQPQHF	-	TRBV21-1	TRBJ1-5	15	few
TGTGCCAGCAGCACCAGACTAGCATACGAGCAGTACTTC	CASSTRLAYEQYF	TRBD2	TRBV7-2	TRBJ2-7	13	once
TGTGCCATCAGTGACCGGACTAGCGGCACAGATACGCAGTATTTT	CAISDRTSGTDTQYF	TRBD2	TRBV10-3	TRBJ2-3	15	few
TGTGCCAGCAGTGCGGGACTAAGGTCCTACGAGCAGTACTTC	CASSAGLRSYEQYF	TRBD2	TRBV2	TRBJ2-7	14	-
TGTGCCAGCAGCTTACCCCGTCGGACAGGGGTCACCGGGGAGCTGTTTTTT	CASSLPRRTGVTGELFF	TRBD1	TRBV7-8	TRBJ2-2	17	-